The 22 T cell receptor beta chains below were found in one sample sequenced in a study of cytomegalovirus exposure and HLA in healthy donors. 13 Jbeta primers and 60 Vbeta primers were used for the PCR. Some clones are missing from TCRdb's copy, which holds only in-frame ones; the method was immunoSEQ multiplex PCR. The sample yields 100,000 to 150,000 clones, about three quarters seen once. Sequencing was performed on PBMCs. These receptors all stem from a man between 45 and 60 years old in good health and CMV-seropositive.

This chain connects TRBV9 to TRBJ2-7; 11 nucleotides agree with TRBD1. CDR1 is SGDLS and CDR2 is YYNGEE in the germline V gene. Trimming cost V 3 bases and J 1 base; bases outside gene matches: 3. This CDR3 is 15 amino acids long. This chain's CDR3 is CASSAGTGGSYEQYF. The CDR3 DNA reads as TGTGCCAGCAGCGCCGGGACAGGGGGATCCTACGAGCAGTACTTC. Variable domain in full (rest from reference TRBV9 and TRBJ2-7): DSGVTQTPKHLITATGQRVTLRCSPRSGDLSVYWYQQSLDQGLQFLIQYYNGEERAKGNILERFSAQQFPDLHSELNLSSLELGDSALYFCASSAGTGGSYEQYFGPGTRLTVT.

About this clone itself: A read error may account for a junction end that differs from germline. The CDR3 coding sequence is TGTTCCAGCAGCCCCCGGCGCCAGGGTGATGAAAAACTGTTTTTT. The encoded protein is CSSSPRRQGDEKLFF. The gene calls are TRBV7-9 and TRBJ1-4; a possible D gene is TRBD1 (5 bases). Germline V gene lookup returns CDR1 SEHNR and CDR2 FQNEAQ (reference sequence). The CDR3 covers 15 residues.

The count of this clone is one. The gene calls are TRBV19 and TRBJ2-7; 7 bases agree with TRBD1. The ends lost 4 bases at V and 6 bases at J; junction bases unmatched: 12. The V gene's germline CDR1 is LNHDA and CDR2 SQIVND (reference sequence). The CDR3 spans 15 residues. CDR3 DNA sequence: TGTGCCAGTAGTACCTTAGGGGGCGGCGGATTCGAGCAGTACTTC. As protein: CASSTLGGGGFEQYF.

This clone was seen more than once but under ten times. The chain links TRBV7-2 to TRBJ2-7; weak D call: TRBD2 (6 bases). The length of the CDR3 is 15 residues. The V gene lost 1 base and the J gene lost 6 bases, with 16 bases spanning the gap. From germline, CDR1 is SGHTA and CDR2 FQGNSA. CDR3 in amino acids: CASSLVVGGIGEQYF. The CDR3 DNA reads TGTGCCAGCAGCTTAGTCGTAGGAGGGATCGGCGAGCAGTACTTC.

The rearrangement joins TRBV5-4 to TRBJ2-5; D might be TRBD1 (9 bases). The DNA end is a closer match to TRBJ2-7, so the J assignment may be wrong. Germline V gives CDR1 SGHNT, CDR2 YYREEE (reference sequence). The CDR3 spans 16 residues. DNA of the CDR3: TGTGCCAGCAGCCCGGGGGGGACAGGGCTAACCTACGAGCAGTACTTC. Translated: CASSPGGTGLTYEQYF.

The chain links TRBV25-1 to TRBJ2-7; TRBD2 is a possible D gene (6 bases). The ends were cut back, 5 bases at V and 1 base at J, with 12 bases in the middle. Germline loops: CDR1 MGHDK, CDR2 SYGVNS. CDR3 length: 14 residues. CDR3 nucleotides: TGTGCCAGCAGTTGGGCAGGGAGGTCCTACGAGCAGTACTTC. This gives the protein CASSWAGRSYEQYF.

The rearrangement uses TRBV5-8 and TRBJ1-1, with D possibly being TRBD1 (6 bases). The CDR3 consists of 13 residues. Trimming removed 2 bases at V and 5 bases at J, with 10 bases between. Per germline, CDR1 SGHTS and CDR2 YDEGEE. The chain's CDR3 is CASSFYRETEAFF. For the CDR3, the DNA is TGTGCCAGCAGCTTTTACAGGGAAACTGAAGCTTTCTTT.

The CDR3 DNA follows: TGCGCCAGCAGCTATGGACAGCTATTGAACACTGAAGCTTTCTTT. Amino acid sequence: CASSYGQLLNTEAFF. The V call is TRBV5-1, the J call TRBJ1-1; D is possibly TRBD1 (6 bases). The CDR3 spans 15 residues. Trimming left V 3 bases short and J 0 bases short, with 12 bases between. Germline CDR1 and CDR2: SGHRS and YFSETQ. The full variable domain, in which reference TRBV5-1 and TRBJ1-1 provide the parts outside the CDR3, is KAGVTQTPRYLIKTRGQQVTLSCSPISGHRSVSWYQQTPGQGLQFLFEYFSETQRNKGNFPGRFSGRQFSNSRSEMNVSTLELGDSALYLCASSYGQLLNTEAFFGQGTRLTVV.

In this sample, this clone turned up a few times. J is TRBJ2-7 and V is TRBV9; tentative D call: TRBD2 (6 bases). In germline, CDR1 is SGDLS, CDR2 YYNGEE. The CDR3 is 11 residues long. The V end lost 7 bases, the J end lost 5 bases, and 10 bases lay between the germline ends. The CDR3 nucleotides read TGTGCCAGCGGCCGGGGGAACGAGCAGTACTTC. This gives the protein CASGRGNEQYF.

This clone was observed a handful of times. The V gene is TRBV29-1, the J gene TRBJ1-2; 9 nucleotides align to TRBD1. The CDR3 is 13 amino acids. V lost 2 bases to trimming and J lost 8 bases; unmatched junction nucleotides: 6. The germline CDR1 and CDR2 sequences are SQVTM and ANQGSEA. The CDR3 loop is CSVEPTGGRGYTF. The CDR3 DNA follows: TGCAGCGTTGAACCTACAGGGGGCCGAGGCTACACCTTC.

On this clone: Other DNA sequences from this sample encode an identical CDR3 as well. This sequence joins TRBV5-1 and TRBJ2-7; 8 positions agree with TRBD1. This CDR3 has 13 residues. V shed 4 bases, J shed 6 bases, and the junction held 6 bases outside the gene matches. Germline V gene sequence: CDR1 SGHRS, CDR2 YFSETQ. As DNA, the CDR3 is TGCGCCAGCAGCCTCGGACAGGGTGGCGAGCAGTACTTC. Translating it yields CASSLGQGGEQYF.

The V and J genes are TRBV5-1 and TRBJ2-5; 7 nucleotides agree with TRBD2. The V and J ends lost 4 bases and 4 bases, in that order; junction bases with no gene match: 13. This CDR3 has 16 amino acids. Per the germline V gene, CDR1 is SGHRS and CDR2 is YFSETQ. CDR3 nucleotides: TGCGCCAGCAGCCCCATTCTGGGAGGGTCTAGAGAGACCCAGTACTTC. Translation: CASSPILGGSRETQYF.

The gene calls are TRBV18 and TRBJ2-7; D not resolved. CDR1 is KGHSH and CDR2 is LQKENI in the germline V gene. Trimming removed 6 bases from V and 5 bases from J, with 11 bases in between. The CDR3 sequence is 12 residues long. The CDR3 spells CASSRGFDEQYF. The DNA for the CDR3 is TGTGCCAGCTCCCGCGGATTCGACGAGCAGTACTTC.

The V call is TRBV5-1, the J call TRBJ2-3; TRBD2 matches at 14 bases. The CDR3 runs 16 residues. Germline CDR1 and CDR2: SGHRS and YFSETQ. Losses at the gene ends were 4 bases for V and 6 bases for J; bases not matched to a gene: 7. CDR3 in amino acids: CASSPGLAGGQDTQYF. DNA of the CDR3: TGCGCCAGCAGCCCTGGACTAGCGGGGGGCCAGGATACGCAGTATTTT.

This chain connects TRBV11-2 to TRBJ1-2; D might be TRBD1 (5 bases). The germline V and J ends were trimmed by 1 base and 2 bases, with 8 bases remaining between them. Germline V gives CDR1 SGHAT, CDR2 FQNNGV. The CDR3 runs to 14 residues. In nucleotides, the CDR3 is TGTGCCAGCAGCTTAGGACAGTTCAACTATGGCTACACCTTC. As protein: CASSLGQFNYGYTF.

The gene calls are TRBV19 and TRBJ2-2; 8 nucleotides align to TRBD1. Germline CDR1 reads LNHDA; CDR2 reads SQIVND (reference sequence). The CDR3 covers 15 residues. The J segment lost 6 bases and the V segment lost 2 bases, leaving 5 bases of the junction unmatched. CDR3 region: CASSIQGALPGELFF. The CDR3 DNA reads TGTGCCAGTAGTATACAGGGGGCTCTACCCGGGGAGCTGTTTTTT. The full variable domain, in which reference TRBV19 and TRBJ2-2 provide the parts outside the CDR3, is DGGITQSPKYLFRKEGQNVTLSCEQNLNHDAMYWYRQDPGQGLRLIYYSQIVNDFQKGDIAEGYSVSREKKESFPLTVTSAQKNPTAFYLCASSIQGALPGELFFGEGSRLTVL.

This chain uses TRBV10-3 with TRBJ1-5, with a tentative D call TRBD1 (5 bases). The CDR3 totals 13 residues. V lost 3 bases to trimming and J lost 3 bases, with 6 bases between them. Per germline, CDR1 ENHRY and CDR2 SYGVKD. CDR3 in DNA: TGTGCCATCAGTGAAGGGGACAATCAGCCCCAGCATTTT. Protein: CAISEGDNQPQHF.

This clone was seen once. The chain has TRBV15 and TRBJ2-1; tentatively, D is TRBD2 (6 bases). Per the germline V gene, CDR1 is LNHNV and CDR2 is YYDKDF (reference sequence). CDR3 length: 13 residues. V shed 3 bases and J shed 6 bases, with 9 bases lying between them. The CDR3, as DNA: TGTGCCACCAGCAGTGGAGGGTCCAATGAGCAGTTCTTC. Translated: CATSSGGSNEQFF.

The DNA of the CDR3 is TGTGCCATCAGTGACTGGAAGGGACATTCGAACACTGAAGCTTTCTTT. Translated, it gives CAISDWKGHSNTEAFF. The rearrangement links TRBV10-3 to TRBJ1-1, with D perhaps TRBD1 (6 bases). CDR1 and CDR2 (germline): ENHRY, SYGVKD. V lost 3 bases and J lost 1, with 15 bases in between. The length of the CDR3 is 16 residues.

The CDR3: CASGVRGRAYSPLHF. The CDR3 nucleotides read TGTGCCAGCGGCGTTCGTGGCAGGGCGTATTCACCCCTCCACTTT. The chain has TRBV5-6 and TRBJ1-6, with D maybe TRBD1 (5 bases). This CDR3 spans 15 amino acids. The V end lost 7 bases, the J end lost 8 bases, and 19 bases lay between the germline ends. Germline V CDR1 and CDR2: SGHDT, YYEEEE.

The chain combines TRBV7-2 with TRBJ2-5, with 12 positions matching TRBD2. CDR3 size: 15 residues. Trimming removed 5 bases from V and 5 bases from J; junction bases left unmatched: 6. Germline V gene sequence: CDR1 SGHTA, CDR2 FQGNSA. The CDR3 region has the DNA TGTGCCAGCAGCCTACACGGGACTAGCGGGGAGACCCAGTACTTC. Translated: CASSLHGTSGETQYF.

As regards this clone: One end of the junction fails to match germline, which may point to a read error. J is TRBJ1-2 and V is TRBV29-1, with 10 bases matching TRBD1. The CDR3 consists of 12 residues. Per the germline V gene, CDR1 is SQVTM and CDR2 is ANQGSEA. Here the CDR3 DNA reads TGCAGCGTTGGACGCCCGACAGGGGGCGGCGGTTTC. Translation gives CSVGRPTGGGGF.